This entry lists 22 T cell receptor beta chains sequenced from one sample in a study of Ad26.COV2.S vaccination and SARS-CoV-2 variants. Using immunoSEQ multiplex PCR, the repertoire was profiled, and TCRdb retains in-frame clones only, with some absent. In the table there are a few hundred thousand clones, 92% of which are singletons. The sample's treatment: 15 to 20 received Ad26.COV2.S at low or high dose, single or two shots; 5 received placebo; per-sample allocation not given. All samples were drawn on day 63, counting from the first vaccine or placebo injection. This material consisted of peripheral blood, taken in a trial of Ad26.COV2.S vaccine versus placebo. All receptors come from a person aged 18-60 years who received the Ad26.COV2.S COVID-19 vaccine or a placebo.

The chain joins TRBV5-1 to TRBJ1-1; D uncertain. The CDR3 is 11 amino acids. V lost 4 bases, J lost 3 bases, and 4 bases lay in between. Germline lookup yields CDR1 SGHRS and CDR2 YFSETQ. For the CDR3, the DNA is TGCGCCAGCAGCCAGGACACTGAAGCTTTCTTT. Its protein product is CASSQDTEAFF.

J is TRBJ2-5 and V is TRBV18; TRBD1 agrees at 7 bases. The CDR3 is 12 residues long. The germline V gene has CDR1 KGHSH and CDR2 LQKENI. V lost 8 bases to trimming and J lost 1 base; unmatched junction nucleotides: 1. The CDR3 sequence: CASRQGQETQYF. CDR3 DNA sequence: TGTGCCAGCCGACAGGGCCAAGAGACCCAGTACTTC.

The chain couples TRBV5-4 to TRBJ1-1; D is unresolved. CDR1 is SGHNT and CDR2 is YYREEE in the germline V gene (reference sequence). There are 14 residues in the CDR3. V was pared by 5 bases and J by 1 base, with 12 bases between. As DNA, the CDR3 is TGTGCCAGCAGTCTTAGAGACGAGAACACTGAAGCTTTCTTT. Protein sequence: CASSLRDENTEAFF.

The CDR3 spells CASSTYRGDSAYEQYF. The CDR3 coding sequence is TGTGCCAGCAGTACGTATCGGGGGGACAGCGCCTACGAGCAGTACTTC. This chain joins TRBV11-2 and TRBJ2-7; D is perhaps TRBD1 or TRBD2 (7 bases each). Trimming shortened V by 6 bases and J by 2 bases, and 20 bases separated the two germline ends. The CDR3 is made up of 16 amino acids. Germline V lookup: CDR1 SGHAT, CDR2 FQNNGV.

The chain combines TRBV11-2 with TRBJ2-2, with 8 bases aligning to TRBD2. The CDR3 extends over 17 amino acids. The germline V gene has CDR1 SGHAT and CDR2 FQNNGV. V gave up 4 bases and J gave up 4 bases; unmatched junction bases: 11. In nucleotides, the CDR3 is TGTGCCAGCAGCTCAGTAGCGGGACTACGAATCACCGGGGAGCTGTTTTTT. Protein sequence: CASSSVAGLRITGELFF.

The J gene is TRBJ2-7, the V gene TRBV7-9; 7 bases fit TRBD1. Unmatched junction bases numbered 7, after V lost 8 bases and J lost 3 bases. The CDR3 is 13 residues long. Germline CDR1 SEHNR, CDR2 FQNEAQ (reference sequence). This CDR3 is CASGDWDSYEQYF. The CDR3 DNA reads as TGTGCCAGCGGAGACTGGGACAGCTACGAGCAGTACTTC. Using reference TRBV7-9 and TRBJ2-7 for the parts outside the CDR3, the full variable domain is DTGVSQNPRHKITKRGQNVTFRCDPISEHNRLYWYRQTLGQGPEFLTYFQNEAQLEKSRLLSDRFSAERPKGSFSTLEIQRTEQGDSAMYLCASGDWDSYEQYFGPGTRLTVT.

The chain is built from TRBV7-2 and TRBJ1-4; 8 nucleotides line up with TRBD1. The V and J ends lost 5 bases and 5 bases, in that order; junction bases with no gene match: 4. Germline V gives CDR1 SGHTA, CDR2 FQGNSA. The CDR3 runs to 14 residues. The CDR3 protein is CASSPGGRNEKLFF. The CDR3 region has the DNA TGTGCCAGCAGCCCAGGGGGCAGGAATGAAAAACTGTTTTTT. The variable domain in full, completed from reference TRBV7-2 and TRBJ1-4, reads GAGVSQSPSNKVTEKGKDVELRCDPISGHTALYWYRQSLGQGLEFLIYFQGNSAPDKSGLPSDRFSAERTGGSVSTLTIQRTQQEDSAVYLCASSPGGRNEKLFFGSGTQLSVL.

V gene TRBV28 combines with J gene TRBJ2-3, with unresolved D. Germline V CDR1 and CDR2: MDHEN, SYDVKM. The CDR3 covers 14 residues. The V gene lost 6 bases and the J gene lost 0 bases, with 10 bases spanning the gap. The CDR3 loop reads CASRSGGSTDTQYF. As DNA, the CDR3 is TGTGCCAGCAGATCCGGCGGTAGCACAGATACGCAGTATTTT.

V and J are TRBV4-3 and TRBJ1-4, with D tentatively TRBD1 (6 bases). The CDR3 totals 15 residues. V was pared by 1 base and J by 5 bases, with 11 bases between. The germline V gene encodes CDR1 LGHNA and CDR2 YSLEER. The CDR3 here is CASSQADRDNEKLFF. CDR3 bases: TGCGCCAGCAGCCAAGCGGACAGAGACAATGAAAAACTGTTTTTT.

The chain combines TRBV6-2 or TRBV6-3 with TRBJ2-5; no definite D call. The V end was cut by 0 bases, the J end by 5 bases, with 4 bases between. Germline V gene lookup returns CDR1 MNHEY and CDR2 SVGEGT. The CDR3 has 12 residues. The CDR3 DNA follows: TGTGCCAGCAGTTACTCGTCGGAGACCCAGTACTTC. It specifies CASSYSSETQYF.

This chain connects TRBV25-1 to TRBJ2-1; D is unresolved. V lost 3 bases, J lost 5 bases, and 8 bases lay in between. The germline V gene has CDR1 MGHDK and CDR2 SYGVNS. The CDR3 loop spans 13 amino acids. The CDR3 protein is CASSEVPDNEQFF. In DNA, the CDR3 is TGTGCCAGCAGTGAGGTACCAGACAATGAGCAGTTCTTC.

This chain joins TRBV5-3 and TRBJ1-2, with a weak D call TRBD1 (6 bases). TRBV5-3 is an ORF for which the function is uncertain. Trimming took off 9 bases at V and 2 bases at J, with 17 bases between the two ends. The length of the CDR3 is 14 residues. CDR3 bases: TGTGCCACTCACTCGGCGGGGGCAAACTATGGCTACACCTTC. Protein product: CATHSAGANYGYTF.

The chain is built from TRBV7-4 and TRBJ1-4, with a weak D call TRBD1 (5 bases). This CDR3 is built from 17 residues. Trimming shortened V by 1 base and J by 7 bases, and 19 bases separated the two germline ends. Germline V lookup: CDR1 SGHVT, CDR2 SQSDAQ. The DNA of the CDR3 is TGTGCCAGCAGCTTAGGTGAACTCGGACAAAAAGGTGAAAAACTGTTTTTT. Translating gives CASSLGELGQKGEKLFF.

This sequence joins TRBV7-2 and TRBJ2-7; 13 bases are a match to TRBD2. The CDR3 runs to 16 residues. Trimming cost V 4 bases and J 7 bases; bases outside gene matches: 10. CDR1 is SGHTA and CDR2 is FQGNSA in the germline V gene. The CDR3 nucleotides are TGTGCCAGCAGCTCCCTACGGACTAGCGGGGGTGGGGAGCAGTACTTC. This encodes CASSSLRTSGGGEQYF. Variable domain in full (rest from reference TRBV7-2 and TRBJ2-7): GAGVSQSPSNKVTEKGKDVELRCDPISGHTALYWYRQSLGQGLEFLIYFQGNSAPDKSGLPSDRFSAERTGGSVSTLTIQRTQQEDSAVYLCASSSLRTSGGGEQYFGPGTRLTVT.

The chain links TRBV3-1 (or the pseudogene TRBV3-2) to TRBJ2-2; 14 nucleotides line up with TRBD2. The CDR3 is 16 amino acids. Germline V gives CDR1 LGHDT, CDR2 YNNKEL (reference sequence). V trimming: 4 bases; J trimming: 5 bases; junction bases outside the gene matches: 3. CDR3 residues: CASSPGTSGGTGELFF. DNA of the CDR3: TGTGCCAGCAGCCCTGGGACTAGCGGGGGAACCGGGGAGCTGTTTTTT.

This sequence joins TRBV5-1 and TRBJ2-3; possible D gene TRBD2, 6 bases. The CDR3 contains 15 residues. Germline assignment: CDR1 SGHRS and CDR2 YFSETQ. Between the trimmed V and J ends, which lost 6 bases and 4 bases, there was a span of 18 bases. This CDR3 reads CASTYYRRGSDTQYF. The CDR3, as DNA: TGCGCCAGCACTTATTATCGGAGGGGATCAGATACGCAGTATTTT.

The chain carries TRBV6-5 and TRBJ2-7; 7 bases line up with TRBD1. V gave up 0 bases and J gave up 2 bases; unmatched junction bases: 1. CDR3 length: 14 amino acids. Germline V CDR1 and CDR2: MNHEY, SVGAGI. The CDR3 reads CASSYSDRTYEQYF. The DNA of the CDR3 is TGTGCCAGCAGTTACTCGGACAGGACCTACGAGCAGTACTTC.

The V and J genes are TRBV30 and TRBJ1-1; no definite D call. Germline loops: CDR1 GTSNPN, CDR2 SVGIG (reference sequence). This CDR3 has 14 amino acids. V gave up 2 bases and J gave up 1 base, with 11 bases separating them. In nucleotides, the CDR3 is TGTGCCTGGAGTCCAGACAAGCCGAACACTGAAGCTTTCTTT. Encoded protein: CAWSPDKPNTEAFF.

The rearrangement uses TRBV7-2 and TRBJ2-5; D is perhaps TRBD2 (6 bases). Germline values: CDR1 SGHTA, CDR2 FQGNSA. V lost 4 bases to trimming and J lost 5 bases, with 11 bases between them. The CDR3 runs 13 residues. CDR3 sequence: CASSSGLGETQYF. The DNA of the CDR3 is TGTGCCAGCAGCTCGGGACTCGGGGAGACCCAGTACTTC.

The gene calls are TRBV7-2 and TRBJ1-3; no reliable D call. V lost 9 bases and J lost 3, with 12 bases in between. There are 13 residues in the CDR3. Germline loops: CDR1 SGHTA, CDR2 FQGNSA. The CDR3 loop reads CASARLNGNTIYF. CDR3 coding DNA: TGTGCCAGTGCTAGGCTTAATGGAAACACCATATATTTT.

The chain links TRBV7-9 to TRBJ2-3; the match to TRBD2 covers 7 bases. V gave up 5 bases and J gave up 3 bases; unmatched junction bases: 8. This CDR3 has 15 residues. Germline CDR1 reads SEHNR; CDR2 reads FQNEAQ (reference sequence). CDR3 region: CASSPLPSGTDTQYF. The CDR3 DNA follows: TGTGCCAGCAGCCCCCTTCCTAGCGGAACAGATACGCAGTATTTT.

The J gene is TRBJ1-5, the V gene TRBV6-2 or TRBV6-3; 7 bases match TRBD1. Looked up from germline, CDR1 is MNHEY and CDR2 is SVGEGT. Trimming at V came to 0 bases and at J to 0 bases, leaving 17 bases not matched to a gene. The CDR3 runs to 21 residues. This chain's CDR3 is CASSYSTQTGQWKSSNQPQHF. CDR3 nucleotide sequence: TGTGCCAGCAGTTACTCAACACAAACGGGACAGTGGAAAAGTAGCAATCAGCCCCAGCATTTT.